This record covers a single T cell receptor (beta chain). Its recognized antigen is unknown. No base-level quality is on record; no much larger clone is a single base apart. This specimen belongs to a study of Ad26.COV2.S vaccination and SARS-CoV-2 variants (dated by TCRdb to about 2021). General notes on the study: Donors in the vaccine arm were drawn from COV1001, a phase I-IIa trial of Ad26.COV2.S in healthy adults that was multicentre, randomized, double-blind and placebo-controlled. Ad26.COV2.S was administered intramuscularly at 5 x 10^10 or 1 x 10^11 viral particles, either as a single shot or as two shots given 56 days apart. TCRbeta repertoire sequencing served as the tool for gauging how specific and how broad the SARS-CoV-2-reactive T cell receptors were following Ad26.COV2.S vaccination. The TCR-sequenced set comprised approximately 30 samples: about 19 Ad26.COV2.S vaccine recipients, 5 placebo recipients and 8 SARS-CoV-2 convalescent individuals. Trial participants were randomized into five groups of five: low-dose or high-dose Ad26.COV2.S given once or twice, or placebo on both occasions. Investigators did not know the trial group allocation while performing experiments and assessing outcomes. General conclusions and limits of the study: Spike-specific TCR breadth was higher in Ad26.COV2.S recipients than in placebo recipients (P = 0.0014). Comparing responses between vaccine doses or regimens was not something the study was powered to do. Comparable non-spike TCR breadth was observed between vaccine and placebo recipients, consistent with only spike being contained in the vaccine. The authors noted that the TCR breadth and depth analyses may have underestimated total T cell responses. Substantial breadth of spike-specific CD8+ and CD4+ T cell responses was reported after vaccination.

CDR1 and CDR2 are drawn from the germline V gene: MGHDK, SYGVNS. From the cysteine through the phenylalanine, the CDR3 covers 16 amino acids. The CDR3 DNA has 48 bases and is translated from base 1. Deletion took 10 bases off V and 5 bases off J, with a span of 26 bases between the germline ends. TCRbeta CDR3 regions were sequenced with the immunoSEQ Assay. After extraction, genomic DNA underwent amplification by bias-controlled multiplex PCR, followed by high-throughput sequencing. The authors processed their data as follows. To quantify the absolute abundance of every unique TCRbeta CDR3 region, sequences were collapsed and filtered. Usable DNA was measured by amplifying reference genes present in all nucleated cells, and TCRbeta template counts were normalized to that usable DNA to estimate T cell fraction. Repertoire TCRs were annotated as SARS-CoV-2-specific by exact matching of V gene, CDR3 amino acid sequence and J gene to a known reactive TCR set. The reference SARS-CoV-2 TCR set was obtained from MIRA and was filtered for enrichment in COVID-19-positive ImmuneCODE repertoires, whereby public or cross-reactive TCRs were removed. Based on the MIRA antigens, annotated TCRs were further analysed at the level of specific ORF or position within ORF. Breadth was defined as annotated unique rearrangements over total unique productive rearrangements; depth was the summed frequency of those rearrangements. Two-sided Wilcoxon rank-sum tests were used to compare TCR breadth between groups. The source is immuneACCESS, and TCRdb retained only in-frame sequences with V and J called. Part of the clones is not carried over; for the studies checked, unresolved V genes explain less than half of this, and the remainder is unexplained. V, J and clone size derive from that table, while D and trimming were established from the DNA sequence. In this sample the table shows hundreds of thousands of clones, around 90% of which occur a single time. Over 1.3% of the sample comes from the top ten.

The sample's treatment or condition label is to be understood as: 19 received Ad26.COV2.S at low or high dose, single or two shots; about 5 received placebo; per-sample allocation not given. Repertoires of vaccine and placebo recipients were sequenced from samples taken on day 63 after the first injection. Between 29 July and 7 August 2020, Cohort 1b enrolled 25 adults aged 18-55 years at one site in Boston, USA. Ad26.COV2.S was a replication-incompetent adenovirus type 26 vector expressing a prefusion-stabilized SARS-CoV-2 spike protein from the original Wuhan strain. The rearrangement combines TRBV25-1 with TRBJ2-5, with the D segment possibly TRBD1 or TRBD2, each aligning over 5 bases. This sequence was found in a person aged 18 to 59 who received the Ad26.COV2.S COVID-19 vaccine or a placebo. Sequenced material: peripheral blood, taken in a trial of Ad26.COV2.S vaccine versus placebo. The CDR3 is CATSSGLQVTSETQYF. The bases read TGTGCCACCTCTTCGGGGTTACAGGTGACCTCGGAGACCCAGTACTTC.